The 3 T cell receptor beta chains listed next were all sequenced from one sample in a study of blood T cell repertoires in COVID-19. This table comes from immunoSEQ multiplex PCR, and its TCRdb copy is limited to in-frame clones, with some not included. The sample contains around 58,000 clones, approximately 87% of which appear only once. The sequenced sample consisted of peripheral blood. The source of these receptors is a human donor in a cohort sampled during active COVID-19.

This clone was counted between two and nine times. The DNA of the CDR3 is TGTGCCAGCTCACGACAGGGGCCCCTCAGTGCGGCTGAAGCTTTCTTT. It specifies CASSRQGPLSAAEAFF. V and J are TRBV18 and TRBJ1-1; 8 nucleotides match TRBD1. Trimming cost V 4 bases and J 6 bases; bases outside gene matches: 13. The CDR3 is 16 residues long. CDR1 is KGHSH and CDR2 is LQKENI in the germline V gene.

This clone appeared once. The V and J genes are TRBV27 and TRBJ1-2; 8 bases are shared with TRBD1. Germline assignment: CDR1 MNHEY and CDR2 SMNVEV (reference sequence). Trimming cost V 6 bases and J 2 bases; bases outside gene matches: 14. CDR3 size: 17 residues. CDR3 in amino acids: CASRGSPGQAGNYGYTF. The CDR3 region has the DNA TGTGCCAGCAGAGGATCACCGGGACAGGCTGGGAACTATGGCTACACCTTC.

CDR3 amino acids: CASSFGGALTEAFF. CDR3 sequence (DNA): TGTGCCAGCAGCTTTGGGGGCGCCTTGACTGAAGCTTTCTTT. The gene calls are TRBV11-2 and TRBJ1-1; D perhaps matches TRBD1 (6 bases). Germline V gene lookup returns CDR1 SGHAT and CDR2 FQNNGV. CDR3 length equals 14 residues. V was cut by 3 bases and J by 5 bases, with 13 bases left in between.